These T cell receptor beta chains were read from a single sample in a study of T cell changes during pregnancy in multiple sclerosis. TCRdb keeps only in-frame clones here, not all; method: immunoSEQ multiplex PCR. The table records about 66,000 clones, about nine tenths of them present only once. The sequencing here drew on peripheral blood, taken in the third trimester of pregnancy. The receptors here all came from a female donor with multiple sclerosis, enrolled in a pregnancy study. Each CDR3 is given with its conserved first and last residue. The D gene is left open where the match is weak.

V: TRBV7-6
J: TRBJ1-1
D: NA
CDR3: CASNLAGANTEAFF

V: TRBV7-2
J: TRBJ1-1
D: NA
CDR3: CASILDSYTEAFF

V: TRBV28
J: TRBJ1-4
D: NA
CDR3: CASSSPGRRNEKLFF

V: TRBV6-6
J: TRBJ1-5
D: NA
CDR3: CASTAGQYSNQPQHF

V: TRBV11-3
J: TRBJ2-4
D: TRBD1
CDR3: CASSLGGTAGAKNIQYF

V: TRBV27
J: TRBJ1-2
D: TRBD1
CDR3: CASSPRDRGFRGYGYTF

V: TRBV30
J: TRBJ2-4
D: TRBD1
CDR3: CAWNRQGASKNIQYF

V: TRBV4-3
J: TRBJ1-1
D: NA
CDR3: CASSQGAETAYEAFF

V: TRBV18
J: TRBJ2-1
D: TRBD2
CDR3: CASSRLPSGSPNEQFF

V: TRBV27
J: TRBJ1-1
D: NA
CDR3: CASSSKVYTEAFF

V: TRBV18
J: TRBJ2-2
D: NA
CDR3: CASSPQGTANTGELFF

V: TRBV5-1
J: TRBJ1-2
D: TRBD1
CDR3: CASTLDLPGQGGYGYTF

V: TRBV4-1
J: TRBJ2-1
D: NA
CDR3: CASSQDYRVDEQFF

V: TRBV27
J: TRBJ2-3
D: TRBD2
CDR3: CASSFSGGFTDTQYF

V: TRBV27
J: TRBJ1-6
D: NA
CDR3: CASSSLPGGSYNSPLHF

V: TRBV30
J: TRBJ1-5
D: NA
CDR3: CAWSVGQPFQPQHF

V: TRBV19
J: TRBJ2-3
D: TRBD2
CDR3: CASSGLAGVVDTQYF

V: TRBV6-1
J: TRBJ1-2
D: NA
CDR3: CASRTLQGDGYTF

V: TRBV27
J: TRBJ2-3
D: TRBD2
CDR3: CASFGLAGAVDTQYF

V: TRBV19
J: TRBJ2-5
D: TRBD2
CDR3: CASSISAGGPGETQYF

V: TRBV27
J: TRBJ1-5
D: NA
CDR3: CASSFRESNQPQHF

V: TRBV4-1
J: TRBJ1-2
D: NA
CDR3: CASSQDPLSERYGYTF

V: TRBV6-4
J: TRBJ2-7
D: TRBD1
CDR3: CASSTNPGQGFEQYF

V: TRBV30
J: TRBJ2-1
D: NA
CDR3: CAWSSSDEQFF

V: TRBV5-1
J: TRBJ2-1
D: TRBD2
CDR3: CASRIRDYDNEQFF

V: TRBV20-1
J: TRBJ1-2
D: NA
CDR3: CSAQQAHGYTF

V: TRBV6-4
J: TRBJ2-2
D: TRBD2
CDR3: CASRLRGDTGELFF

V: TRBV2
J: TRBJ1-4
D: NA
CDR3: CASSEGQTSTNEKLFF

V: TRBV18
J: TRBJ1-1
D: NA
CDR3: CASSLSPSQMPPGVGNTEAFF

V: TRBV4-3
J: TRBJ2-4
D: TRBD2
CDR3: CASSPSAGGDVQYF

V: TRBV10-3
J: TRBJ1-1
D: NA
CDR3: CAISGKGVTHPDATEAFF

V: TRBV5-1
J: TRBJ1-1
D: NA
CDR3: CASKVGPDRLNTEAFF

V: TRBV7-8
J: TRBJ2-5
D: NA
CDR3: CASSLVRARAAETQYF

V: TRBV5-1
J: TRBJ2-2
D: NA
CDR3: CASRDNRGGELFF

V: TRBV10-1
J: TRBJ1-2
D: NA
CDR3: CASSESGEANGYTF